This TCR beta chain was profiled in a study of cytomegalovirus exposure and HLA in healthy donors. Whole-study findings and limits: As was reported, the HLA-A and HLA-B alleles of most subjects were accurately predicted from TCR beta sequences. Being productive about 90% or about 30% of the time was typical of most TCR beta V segments in an earlier analysis. Relative to equally common others, HLA-associated TCR beta chains showed greater clonal expansion in a later analysis. Association of a missense DCLRE1C variant with TCR beta V- and J-gene trimming was reported in a later analysis.

Comments on this clone: Antigen: not known.

Amplification used 60 Vbeta primers and 13 Jbeta primers. TCRdb's table, derived via immunoSEQ multiplex PCR, lists solely in-frame clones and lacks some. This sample has some 190,000 clones, with roughly four fifths found just once. The ends were cut back, 1 base at V and 5 bases at J, with 9 bases in the middle. Germline CDR1 reads SNHLY; CDR2 reads FYNNEI. There are 13 residues in the CDR3. The sequence was obtained from a man between 18 and 29 years old in good health and CMV-seronegative. This sequence joins TRBV2 and TRBJ2-7; no firm D call. The sample consisted of PBMCs. The CDR3 loop is CASSEVSVNEQYF. The CDR3 DNA sequence: TGTGCCAGCAGTGAAGTATCGGTCAACGAGCAGTACTTC.